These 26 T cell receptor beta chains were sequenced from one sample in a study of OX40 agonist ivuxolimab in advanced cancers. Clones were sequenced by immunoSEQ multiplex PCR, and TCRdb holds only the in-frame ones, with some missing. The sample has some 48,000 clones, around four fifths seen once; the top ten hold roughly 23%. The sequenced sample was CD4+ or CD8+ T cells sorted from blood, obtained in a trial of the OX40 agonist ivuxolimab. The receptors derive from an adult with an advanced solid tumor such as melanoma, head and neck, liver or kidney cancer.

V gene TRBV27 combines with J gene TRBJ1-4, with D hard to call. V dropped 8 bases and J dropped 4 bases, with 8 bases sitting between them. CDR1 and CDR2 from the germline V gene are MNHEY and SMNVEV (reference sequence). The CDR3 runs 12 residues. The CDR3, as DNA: TGTGCCAGCGGGCCCCTTAATGAAAAACTGTTTTTT. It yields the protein CASGPLNEKLFF.

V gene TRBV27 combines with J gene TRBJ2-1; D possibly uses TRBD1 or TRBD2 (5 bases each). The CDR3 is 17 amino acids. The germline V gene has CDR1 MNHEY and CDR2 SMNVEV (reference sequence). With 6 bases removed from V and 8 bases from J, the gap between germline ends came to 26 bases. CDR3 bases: TGTGCCAGCAGCCCGACCCCCCCCGTGGGGGTTCTCGATGAGCAGTTCTTC. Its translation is CASSPTPPVGVLDEQFF.

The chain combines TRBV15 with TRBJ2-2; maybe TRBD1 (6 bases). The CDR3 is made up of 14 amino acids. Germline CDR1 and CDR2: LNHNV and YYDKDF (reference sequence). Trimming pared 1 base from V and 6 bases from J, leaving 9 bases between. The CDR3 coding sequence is TGTGCCACCAGCAGAGGACAGGAGTCCGGGGAGCTGTTTTTT. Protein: CATSRGQESGELFF.

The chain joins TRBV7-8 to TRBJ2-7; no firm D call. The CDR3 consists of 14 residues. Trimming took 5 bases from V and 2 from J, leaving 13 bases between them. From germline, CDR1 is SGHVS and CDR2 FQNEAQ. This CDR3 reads CASSTRAAAYEQYF. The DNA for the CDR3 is TGTGCCAGCAGCACCCGGGCCGCGGCCTACGAGCAGTACTTC. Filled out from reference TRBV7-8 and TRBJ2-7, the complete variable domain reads GAGVSQSPRYKVAKRGQDVALRCDPISGHVSLFWYQQALGQGPEFLTYFQNEAQLDKSGLPSDRFFAERPEGSVSTLKIQRTQQEDSAVYLCASSTRAAAYEQYFGPGTRLTVT.

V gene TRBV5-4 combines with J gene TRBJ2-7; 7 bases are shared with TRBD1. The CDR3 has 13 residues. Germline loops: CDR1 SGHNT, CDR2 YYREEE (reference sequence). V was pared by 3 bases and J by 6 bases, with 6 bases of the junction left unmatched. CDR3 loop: CASSSWTGGEQYF. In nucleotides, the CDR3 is TGTGCCAGCAGCTCGTGGACAGGCGGCGAGCAGTACTTC.

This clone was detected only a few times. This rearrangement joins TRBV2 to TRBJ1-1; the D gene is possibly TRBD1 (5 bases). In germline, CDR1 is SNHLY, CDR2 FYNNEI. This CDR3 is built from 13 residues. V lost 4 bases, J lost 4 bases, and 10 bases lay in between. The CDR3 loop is CASSGDGFTEAFF. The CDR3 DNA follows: TGTGCCAGCAGTGGGGACGGTTTCACTGAAGCTTTCTTT.

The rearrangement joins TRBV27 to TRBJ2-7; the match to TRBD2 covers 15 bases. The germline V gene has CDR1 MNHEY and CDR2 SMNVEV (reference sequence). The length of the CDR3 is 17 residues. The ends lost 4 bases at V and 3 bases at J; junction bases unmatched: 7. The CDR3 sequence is CASSSGTSGRKHYEQYF. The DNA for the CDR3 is TGTGCCAGCAGTTCCGGGACTAGCGGGAGGAAACACTACGAGCAGTACTTC.

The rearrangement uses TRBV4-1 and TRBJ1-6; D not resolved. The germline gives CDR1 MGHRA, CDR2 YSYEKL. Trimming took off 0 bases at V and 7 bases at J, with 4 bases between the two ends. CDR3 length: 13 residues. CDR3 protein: CASSQDQNSPLHF. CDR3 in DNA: TGCGCCAGCAGCCAAGATCAGAATTCACCCCTCCACTTT.

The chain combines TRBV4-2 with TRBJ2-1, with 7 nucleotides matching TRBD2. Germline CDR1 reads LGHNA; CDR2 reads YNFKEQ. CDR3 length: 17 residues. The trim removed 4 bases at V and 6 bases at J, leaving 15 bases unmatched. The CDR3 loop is CASSPPGERDLLNEQFF. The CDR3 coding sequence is TGTGCCAGCAGCCCCCCCGGCGAGCGGGATCTCCTCAATGAGCAGTTCTTC.

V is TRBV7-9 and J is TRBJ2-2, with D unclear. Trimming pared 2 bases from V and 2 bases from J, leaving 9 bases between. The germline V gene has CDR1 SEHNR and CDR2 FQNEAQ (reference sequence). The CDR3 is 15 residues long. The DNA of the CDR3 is TGTGCCAGCAGCTTAACAACGCCAAACACCGGGGAGCTGTTTTTT. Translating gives CASSLTTPNTGELFF.

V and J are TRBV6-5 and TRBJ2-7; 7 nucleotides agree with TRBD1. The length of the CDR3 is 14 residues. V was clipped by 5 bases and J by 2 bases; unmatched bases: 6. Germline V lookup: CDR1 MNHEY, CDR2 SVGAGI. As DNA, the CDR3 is TGTGCCAGCAGTCAAGACAGGGAACCCTACGAGCAGTACTTC. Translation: CASSQDREPYEQYF.

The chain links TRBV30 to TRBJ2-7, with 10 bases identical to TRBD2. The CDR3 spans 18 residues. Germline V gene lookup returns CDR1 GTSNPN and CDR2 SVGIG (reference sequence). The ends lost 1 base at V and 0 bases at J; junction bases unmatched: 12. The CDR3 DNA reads TGTGCCTGGAGTGCCCTGGTAGCGGGAGGACTCCTCTCCTACGAGCAGTACTTC. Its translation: CAWSALVAGGLLSYEQYF.

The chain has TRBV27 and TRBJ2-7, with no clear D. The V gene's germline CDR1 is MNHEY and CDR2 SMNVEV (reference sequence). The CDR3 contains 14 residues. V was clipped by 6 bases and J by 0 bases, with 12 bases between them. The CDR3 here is CASRGSRSSYEQYF. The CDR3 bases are TGTGCCAGCAGAGGAAGCAGAAGCTCCTACGAGCAGTACTTC.

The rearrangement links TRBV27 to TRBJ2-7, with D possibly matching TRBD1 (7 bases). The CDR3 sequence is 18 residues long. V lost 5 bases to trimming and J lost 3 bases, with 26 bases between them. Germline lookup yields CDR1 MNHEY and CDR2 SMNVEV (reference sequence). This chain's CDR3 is CASSPRGASATQNYEQYF. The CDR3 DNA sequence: TGTGCCAGCAGTCCCAGGGGGGCTAGCGCGACCCAGAACTACGAGCAGTACTTC.

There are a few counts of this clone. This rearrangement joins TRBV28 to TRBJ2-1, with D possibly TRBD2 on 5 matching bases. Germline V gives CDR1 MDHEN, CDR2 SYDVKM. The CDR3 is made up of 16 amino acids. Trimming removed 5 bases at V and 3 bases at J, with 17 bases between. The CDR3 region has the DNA TGTGCCAGCAGTCTCGGGGATAGCGCTAACTACAATGAGCAGTTCTTC. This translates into CASSLGDSANYNEQFF.

The CDR3 nucleotides read TGTGCCAGCAGCTTATGGGACAGCAACACCGGGGAGCTGTTTTTT. Translated, it gives CASSLWDSNTGELFF. The rearrangement links TRBV11-1 to TRBJ2-2; 7 bases line up with TRBD1. CDR1 SGHAT and CDR2 FQDESV come from the germline V gene (reference sequence). This CDR3 comprises 15 residues. Trimming cost V 2 bases and J 2 bases; bases outside gene matches: 2.

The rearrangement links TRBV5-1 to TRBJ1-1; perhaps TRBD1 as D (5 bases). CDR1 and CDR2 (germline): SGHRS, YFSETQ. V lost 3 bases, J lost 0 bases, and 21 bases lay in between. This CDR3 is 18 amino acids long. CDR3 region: CASSWGLRDGALNTEAFF. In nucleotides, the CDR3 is TGCGCCAGCAGCTGGGGGTTACGGGACGGAGCCTTGAACACTGAAGCTTTCTTT.

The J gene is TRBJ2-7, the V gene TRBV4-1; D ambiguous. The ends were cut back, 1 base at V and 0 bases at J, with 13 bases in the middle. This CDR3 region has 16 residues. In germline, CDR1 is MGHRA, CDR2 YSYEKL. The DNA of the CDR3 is TGCGCCAGCAGCCAAGTGCCTTCAACCAGCTCCTACGAGCAGTACTTC. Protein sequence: CASSQVPSTSSYEQYF.

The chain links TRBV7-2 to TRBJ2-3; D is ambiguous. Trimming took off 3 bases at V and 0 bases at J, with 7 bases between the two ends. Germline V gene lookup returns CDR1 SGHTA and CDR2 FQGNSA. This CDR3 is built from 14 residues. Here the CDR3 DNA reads TGTGCCAGCAGCTTCACAGAGAGCACAGATACGCAGTATTTT. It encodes CASSFTESTDTQYF.

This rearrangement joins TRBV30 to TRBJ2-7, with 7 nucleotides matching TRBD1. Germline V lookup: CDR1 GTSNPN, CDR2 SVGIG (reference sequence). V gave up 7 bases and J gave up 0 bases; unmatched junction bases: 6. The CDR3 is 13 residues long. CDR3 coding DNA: TGTGCCTTGGACAGGAGGAACTCCTACGAGCAGTACTTC. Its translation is CALDRRNSYEQYF.

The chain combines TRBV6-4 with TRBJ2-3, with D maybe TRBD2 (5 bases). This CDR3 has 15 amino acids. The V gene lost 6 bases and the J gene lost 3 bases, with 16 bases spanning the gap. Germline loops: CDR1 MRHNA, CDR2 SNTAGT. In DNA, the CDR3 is TGTGCCAGCAGCCAAGGACTCCCGGGGACAGATACGCAGTATTTT. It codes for CASSQGLPGTDTQYF.

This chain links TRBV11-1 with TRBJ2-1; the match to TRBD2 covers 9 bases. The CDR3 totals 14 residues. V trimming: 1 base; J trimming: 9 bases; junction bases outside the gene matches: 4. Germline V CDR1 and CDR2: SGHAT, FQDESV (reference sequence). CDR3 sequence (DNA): TGTGCCAGCAGCTTAGTCAGCGGGGGGATTGAGCAGTTCTTC. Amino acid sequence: CASSLVSGGIEQFF.

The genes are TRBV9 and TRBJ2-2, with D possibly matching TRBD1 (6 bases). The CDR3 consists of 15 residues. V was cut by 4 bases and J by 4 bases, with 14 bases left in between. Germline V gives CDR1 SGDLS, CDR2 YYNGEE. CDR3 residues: CASSHRQVRTGELFF. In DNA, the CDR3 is TGTGCCAGCAGCCATCGACAGGTCCGCACCGGGGAGCTGTTTTTT. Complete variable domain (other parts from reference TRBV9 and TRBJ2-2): DSGVTQTPKHLITATGQRVTLRCSPRSGDLSVYWYQQSLDQGLQFLIQYYNGEERAKGNILERFSAQQFPDLHSELNLSSLELGDSALYFCASSHRQVRTGELFFGEGSRLTVL.

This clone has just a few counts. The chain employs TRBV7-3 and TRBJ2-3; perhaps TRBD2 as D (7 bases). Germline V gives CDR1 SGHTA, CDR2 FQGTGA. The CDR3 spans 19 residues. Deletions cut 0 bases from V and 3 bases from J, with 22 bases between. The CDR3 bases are TGTGCCAGCAGCTTAACTGGGGGCGGGGCGGGAGCGGCAACAGATACGCAGTATTTT. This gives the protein CASSLTGGGAGAATDTQYF.

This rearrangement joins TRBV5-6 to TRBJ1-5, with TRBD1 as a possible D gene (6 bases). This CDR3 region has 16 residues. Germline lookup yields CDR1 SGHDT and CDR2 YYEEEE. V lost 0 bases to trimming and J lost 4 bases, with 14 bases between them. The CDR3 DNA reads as TGTGCCAGCAGCTTGGGAAGGGGGGGATGGAATCAGCCCCAGCATTTT. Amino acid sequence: CASSLGRGGWNQPQHF.

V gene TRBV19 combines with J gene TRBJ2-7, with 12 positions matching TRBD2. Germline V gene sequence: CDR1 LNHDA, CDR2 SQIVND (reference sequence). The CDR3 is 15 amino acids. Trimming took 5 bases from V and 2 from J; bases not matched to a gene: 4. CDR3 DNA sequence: TGTGCCAGTAGTTTGGCTAGCGGGAGGGCCTACGAGCAGTACTTC. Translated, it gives CASSLASGRAYEQYF.